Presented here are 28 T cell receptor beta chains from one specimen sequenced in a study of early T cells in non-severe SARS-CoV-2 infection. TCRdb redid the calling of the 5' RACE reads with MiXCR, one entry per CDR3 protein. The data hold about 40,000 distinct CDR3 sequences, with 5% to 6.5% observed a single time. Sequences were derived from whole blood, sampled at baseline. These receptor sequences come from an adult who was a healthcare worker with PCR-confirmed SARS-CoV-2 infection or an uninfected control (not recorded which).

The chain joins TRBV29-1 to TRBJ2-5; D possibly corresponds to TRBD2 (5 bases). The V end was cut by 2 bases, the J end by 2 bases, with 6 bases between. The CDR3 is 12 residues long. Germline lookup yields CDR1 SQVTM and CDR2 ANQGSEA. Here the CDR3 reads CSVEPGQETQYF. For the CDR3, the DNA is TGCAGCGTTGAACCGGGGCAAGAGACCCAGTACTTC.

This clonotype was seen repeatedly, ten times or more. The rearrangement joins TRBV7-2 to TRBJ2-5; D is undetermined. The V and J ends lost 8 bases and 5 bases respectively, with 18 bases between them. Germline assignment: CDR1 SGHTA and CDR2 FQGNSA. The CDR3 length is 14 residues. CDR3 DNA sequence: TGTGCCAGCGCAGTGCTCATGGGTCCGGAGACCCAGTACTTC. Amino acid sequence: CASAVLMGPETQYF. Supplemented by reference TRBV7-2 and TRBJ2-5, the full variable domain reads GAGVSQSPSNKVTEKGKDVELRCDPISGHTALYWYRQSLGQGLEFLIYFQGNSAPDKSGLPSDRFSAERTGGSVSTLTIQRTQQEDSAVYLCASAVLMGPETQYFGPGTRLLVL.

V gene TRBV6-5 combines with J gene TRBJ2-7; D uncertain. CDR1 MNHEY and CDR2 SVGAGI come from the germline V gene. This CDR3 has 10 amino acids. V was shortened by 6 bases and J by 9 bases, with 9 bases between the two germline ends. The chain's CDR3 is CASRPPRQYF. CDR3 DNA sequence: TGTGCCAGCAGGCCCCCGAGGCAGTACTTC.

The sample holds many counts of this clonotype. The CDR3 is CSAREIGGGRDTQYF. CDR3 bases: TGCAGTGCTAGAGAAATTGGTGGAGGAAGGGATACGCAGTATTTT. The gene calls are TRBV20-1 and TRBJ2-3, with D tentatively TRBD2 (5 bases). This CDR3 is 15 amino acids long. CDR1 DFQATT and CDR2 SNEGSKA come from the germline V gene (reference sequence). V gave up 0 bases and J gave up 6 bases, with 16 bases separating them.

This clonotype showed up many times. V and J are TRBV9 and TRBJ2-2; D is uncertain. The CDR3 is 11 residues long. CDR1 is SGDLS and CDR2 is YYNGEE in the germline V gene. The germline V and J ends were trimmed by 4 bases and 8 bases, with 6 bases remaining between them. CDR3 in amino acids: CASSSGGELFF. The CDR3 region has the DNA TGTGCCAGCAGCTCTGGAGGGGAGCTGTTTTTT.

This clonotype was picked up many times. The CDR3 nucleotides are TGCAGCGTTCTTGCCAACGAGCAGTACTTC. It specifies CSVLANEQYF. This sequence joins TRBV29-1 and TRBJ2-7; D gene ambiguous. This CDR3 region has 10 residues. V gave up 5 bases and J gave up 5 bases, with 7 bases separating them. Germline CDR1 and CDR2: SQVTM and ANQGSEA.

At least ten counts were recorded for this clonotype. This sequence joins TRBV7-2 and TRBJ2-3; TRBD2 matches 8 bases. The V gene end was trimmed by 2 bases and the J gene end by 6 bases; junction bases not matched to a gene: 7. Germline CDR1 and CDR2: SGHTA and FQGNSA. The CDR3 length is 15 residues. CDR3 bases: TGTGCCAGCAGCTTAAGGACTAGCAGTGCCGATACGCAGTATTTT. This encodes CASSLRTSSADTQYF.

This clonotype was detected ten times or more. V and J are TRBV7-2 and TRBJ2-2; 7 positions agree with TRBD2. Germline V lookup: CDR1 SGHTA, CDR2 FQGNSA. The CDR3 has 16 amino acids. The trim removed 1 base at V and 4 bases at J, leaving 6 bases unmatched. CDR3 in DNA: TGTGCCAGCAGCTTAGGATCCGGGGGGACCACCGGGGAGCTGTTTTTT. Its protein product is CASSLGSGGTTGELFF.

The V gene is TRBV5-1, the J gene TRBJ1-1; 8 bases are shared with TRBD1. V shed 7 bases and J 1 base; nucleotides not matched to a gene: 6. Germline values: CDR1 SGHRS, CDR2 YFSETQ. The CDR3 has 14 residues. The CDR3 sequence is CASRTGFENTEAFF. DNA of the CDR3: TGCGCCAGCCGGACAGGGTTTGAGAACACTGAAGCTTTCTTT. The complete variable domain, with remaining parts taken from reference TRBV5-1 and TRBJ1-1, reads KAGVTQTPRYLIKTRGQQVTLSCSPISGHRSVSWYQQTPGQGLQFLFEYFSETQRNKGNFPGRFSGRQFSNSRSEMNVSTLELGDSALYLCASRTGFENTEAFFGQGTRLTVV.

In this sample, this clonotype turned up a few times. For the CDR3, the DNA is TGCGCGACCGGCGTAGATACGCAGTATTTT. Its protein is CATGVDTQYF. The chain combines TRBV10-2 with TRBJ2-3, with D hard to call. The germline CDR1 and CDR2 sequences are WSHSY and SAAADI. The CDR3 covers 10 residues.

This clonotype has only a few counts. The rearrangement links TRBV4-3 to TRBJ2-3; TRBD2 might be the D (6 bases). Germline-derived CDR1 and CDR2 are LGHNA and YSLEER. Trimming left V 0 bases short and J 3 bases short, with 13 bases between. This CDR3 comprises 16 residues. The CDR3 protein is CASSQDRAGWTDTQYF. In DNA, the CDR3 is TGCGCCAGCAGCCAAGATCGGGCGGGATGGACAGATACGCAGTATTTT.

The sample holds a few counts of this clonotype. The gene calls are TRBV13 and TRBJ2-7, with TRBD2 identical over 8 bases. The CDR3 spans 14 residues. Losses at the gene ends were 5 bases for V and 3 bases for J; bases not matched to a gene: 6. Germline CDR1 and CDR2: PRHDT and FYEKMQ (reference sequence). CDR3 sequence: CASSPRGAIYEQYF. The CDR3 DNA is TGTGCCAGCAGCCCGCGGGGGGCCATCTACGAGCAGTACTTC.

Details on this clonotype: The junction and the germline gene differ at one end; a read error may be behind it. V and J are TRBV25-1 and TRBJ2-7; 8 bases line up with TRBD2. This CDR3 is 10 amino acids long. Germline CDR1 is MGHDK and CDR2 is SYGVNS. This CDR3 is CASSWGTRTF. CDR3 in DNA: TGTGCCAGCAGTTGGGGGACTAGAACTTTC.

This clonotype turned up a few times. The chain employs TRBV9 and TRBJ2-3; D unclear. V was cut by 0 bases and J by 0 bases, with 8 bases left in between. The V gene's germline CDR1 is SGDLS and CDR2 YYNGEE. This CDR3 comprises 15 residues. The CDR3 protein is CASSVAPSSTDTQYF. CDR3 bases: TGTGCCAGCAGCGTAGCTCCGAGTAGCACAGATACGCAGTATTTT. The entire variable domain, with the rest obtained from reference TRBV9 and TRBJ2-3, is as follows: DSGVTQTPKHLITATGQRVTLRCSPRSGDLSVYWYQQSLDQGLQFLIQYYNGEERAKGNILERFSAQQFPDLHSELNLSSLELGDSALYFCASSVAPSSTDTQYFGPGTRLTVL.

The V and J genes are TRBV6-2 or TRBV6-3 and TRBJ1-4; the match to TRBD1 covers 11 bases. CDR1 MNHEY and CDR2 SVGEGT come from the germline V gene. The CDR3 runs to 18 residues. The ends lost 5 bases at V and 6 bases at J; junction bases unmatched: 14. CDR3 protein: CASSRVGQGALRYEKLFF. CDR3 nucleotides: TGTGCCAGCAGTCGTGTCGGACAGGGGGCGTTGCGGTATGAAAAACTGTTTTTT.

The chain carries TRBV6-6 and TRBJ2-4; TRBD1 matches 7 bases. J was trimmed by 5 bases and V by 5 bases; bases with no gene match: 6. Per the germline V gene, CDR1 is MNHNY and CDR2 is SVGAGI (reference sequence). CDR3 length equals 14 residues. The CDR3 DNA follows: TGTGCCAGCAGTGGCTCCGGGACAGAAAACATTCAGTACTTC. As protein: CASSGSGTENIQYF.

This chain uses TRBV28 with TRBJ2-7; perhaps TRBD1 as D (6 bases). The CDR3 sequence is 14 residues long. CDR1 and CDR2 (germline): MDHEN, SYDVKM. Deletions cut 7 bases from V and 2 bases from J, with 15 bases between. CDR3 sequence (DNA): TGTGCCAGCAAAAACAGGGTAACACCCTACGAGCAGTACTTC. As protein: CASKNRVTPYEQYF. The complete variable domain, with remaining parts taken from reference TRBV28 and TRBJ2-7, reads DVKVTQSSRYLVKRTGEKVFLECVQDMDHENMFWYRQDPGLGLRLIYFSYDVKMKEKGDIPEGYSVSREKKERFSLILESASTNQTSMYLCASKNRVTPYEQYFGPGTRLTVT.

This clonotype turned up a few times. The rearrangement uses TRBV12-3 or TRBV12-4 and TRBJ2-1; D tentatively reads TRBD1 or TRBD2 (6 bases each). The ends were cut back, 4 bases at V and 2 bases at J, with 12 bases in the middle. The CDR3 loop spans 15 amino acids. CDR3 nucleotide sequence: TGTGCCAGCAGTTCTTTCGGGGGCCCCTACAATGAGCAGTTCTTC. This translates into CASSSFGGPYNEQFF.

The DNA for the CDR3 is TGTGCCAGCAGTTCCTGGACAGGGGCGACAGAGACCCAGTACTTC. Its protein is CASSSWTGATETQYF. The chain is built from TRBV27 and TRBJ2-5; 9 nucleotides match TRBD1. There are 15 residues in the CDR3. V gave up 4 bases and J gave up 4 bases; unmatched junction bases: 7. CDR1 and CDR2 (germline): MNHEY, SMNVEV (reference sequence).

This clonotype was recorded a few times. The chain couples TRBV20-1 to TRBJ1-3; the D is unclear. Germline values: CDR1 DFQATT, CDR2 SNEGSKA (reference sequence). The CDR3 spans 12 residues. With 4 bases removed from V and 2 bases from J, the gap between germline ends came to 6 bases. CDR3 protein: CSAIAPGNTIYF. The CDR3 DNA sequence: TGCAGTGCTATTGCTCCTGGAAACACCATATATTTT.

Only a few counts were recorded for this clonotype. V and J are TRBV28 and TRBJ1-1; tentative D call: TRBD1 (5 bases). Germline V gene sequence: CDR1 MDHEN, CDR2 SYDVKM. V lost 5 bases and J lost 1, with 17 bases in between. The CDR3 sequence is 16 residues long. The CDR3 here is CASSTGGVAPNTEAFF. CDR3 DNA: TGTGCCAGCAGTACCGGGGGAGTAGCCCCGAACACTGAAGCTTTCTTT.

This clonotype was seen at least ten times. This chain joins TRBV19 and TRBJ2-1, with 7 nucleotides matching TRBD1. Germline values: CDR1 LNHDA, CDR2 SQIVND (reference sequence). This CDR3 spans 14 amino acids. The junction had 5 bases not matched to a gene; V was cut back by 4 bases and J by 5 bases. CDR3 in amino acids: CASSKSGTDNEQFF. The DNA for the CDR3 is TGTGCCAGTAGTAAATCCGGGACAGACAATGAGCAGTTCTTC.

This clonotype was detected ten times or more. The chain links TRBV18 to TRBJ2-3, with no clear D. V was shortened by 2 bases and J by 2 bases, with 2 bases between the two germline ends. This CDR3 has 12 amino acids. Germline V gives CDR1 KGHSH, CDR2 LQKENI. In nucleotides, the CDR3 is TGTGCCAGCTCACCAAACACAGATACGCAGTATTTT. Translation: CASSPNTDTQYF.

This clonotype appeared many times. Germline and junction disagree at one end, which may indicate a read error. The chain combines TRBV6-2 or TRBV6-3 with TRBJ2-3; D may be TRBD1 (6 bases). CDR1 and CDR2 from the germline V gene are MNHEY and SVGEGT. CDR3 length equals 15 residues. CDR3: CASSYPSGVTNTQYF. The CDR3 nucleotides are TGTGCCAGCAGTTACCCGTCAGGGGTCACAAATACGCAGTATTTT.

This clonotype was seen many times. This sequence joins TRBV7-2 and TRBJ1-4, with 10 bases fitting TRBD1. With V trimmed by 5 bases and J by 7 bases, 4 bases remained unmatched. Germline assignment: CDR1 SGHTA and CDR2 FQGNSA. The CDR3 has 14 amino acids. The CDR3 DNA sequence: TGTGCCAGCAGCCCGGACAGGGGGGTTGAAAAACTGTTTTTT. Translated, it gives CASSPDRGVEKLFF.

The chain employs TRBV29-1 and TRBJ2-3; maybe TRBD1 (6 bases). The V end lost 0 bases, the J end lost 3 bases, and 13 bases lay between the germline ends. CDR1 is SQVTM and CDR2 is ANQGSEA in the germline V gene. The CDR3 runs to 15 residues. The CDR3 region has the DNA TGCAGCGTTGAAGATCACAGGGTTGGGACAGATACGCAGTATTTT. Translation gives CSVEDHRVGTDTQYF.

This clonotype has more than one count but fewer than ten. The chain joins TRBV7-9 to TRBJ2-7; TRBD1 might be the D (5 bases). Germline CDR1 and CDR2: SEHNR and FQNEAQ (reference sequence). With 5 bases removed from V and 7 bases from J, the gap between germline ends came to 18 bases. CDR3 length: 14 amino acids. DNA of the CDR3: TGTGCCAGCAGCCAAAGGGGCAGGGCTGAGGAGCAGTACTTC. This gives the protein CASSQRGRAEEQYF.

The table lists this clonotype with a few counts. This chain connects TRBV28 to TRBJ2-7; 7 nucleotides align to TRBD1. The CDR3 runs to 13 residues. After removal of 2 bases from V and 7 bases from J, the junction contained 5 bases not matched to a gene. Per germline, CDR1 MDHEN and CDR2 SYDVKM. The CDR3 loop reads CASSLDRVREQYF. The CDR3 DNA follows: TGTGCCAGCAGTTTAGACAGGGTCAGGGAGCAGTACTTC.